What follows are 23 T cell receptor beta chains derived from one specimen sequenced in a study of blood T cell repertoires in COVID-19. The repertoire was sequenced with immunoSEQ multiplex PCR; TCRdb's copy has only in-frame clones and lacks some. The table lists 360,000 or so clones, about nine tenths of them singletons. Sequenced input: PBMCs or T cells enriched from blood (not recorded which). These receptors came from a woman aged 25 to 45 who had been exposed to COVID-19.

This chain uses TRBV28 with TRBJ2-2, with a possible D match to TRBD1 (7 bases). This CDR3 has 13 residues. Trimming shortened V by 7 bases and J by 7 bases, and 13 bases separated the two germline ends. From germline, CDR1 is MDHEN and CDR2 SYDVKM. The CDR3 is CASTPGGIGELFF. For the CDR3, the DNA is TGTGCCAGCACCCCAGGGGGGATCGGGGAGCTGTTTTTT.

CDR3 DNA: TGTGCCAGCAGTTACGCAGGGGGCGCGGGAAACACCATATATTTT. This encodes CASSYAGGAGNTIYF. The chain links TRBV6-5 to TRBJ1-3; 8 bases align to TRBD1. The J segment lost 4 bases and the V segment lost 2 bases, leaving 4 bases of the junction unmatched. Per the germline V gene, CDR1 is MNHEY and CDR2 is SVGAGI. This CDR3 contains 15 residues.

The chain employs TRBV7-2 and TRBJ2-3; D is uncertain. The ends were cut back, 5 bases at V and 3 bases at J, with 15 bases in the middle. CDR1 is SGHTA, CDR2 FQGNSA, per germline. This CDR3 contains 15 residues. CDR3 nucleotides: TGTGCCAGCAGCCCCCGCTTCGGAGTAACAGATACGCAGTATTTT. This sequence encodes CASSPRFGVTDTQYF.

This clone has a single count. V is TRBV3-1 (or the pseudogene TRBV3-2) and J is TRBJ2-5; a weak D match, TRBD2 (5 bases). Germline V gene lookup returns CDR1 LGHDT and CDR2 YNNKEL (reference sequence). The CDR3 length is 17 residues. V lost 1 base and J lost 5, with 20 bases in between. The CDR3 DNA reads TGTGCCAGCAGCCAAGTGACGGGGTGGCGGTCCAGGGAGACCCAGTACTTC. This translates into CASSQVTGWRSRETQYF.

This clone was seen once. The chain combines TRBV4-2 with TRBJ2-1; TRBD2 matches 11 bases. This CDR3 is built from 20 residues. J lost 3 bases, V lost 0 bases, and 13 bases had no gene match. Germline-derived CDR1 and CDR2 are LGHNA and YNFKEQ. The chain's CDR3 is CASSQEVLALGLAVYNEQFF. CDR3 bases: TGTGCCAGCAGCCAAGAAGTCCTCGCATTGGGACTAGCGGTCTACAATGAGCAGTTCTTC.

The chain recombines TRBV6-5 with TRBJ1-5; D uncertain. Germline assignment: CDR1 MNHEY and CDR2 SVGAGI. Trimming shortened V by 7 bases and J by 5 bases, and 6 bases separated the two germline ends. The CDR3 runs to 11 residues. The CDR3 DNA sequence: TGTGCCAGCAAAGAGGATCAGCCCCAGCATTTT. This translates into CASKEDQPQHF.

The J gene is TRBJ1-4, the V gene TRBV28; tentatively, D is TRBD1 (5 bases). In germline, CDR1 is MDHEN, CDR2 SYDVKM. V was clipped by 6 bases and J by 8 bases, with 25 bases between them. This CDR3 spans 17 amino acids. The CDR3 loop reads CASSPPGLSGVGEKLFF. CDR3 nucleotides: TGTGCCAGCAGCCCACCGGGGCTATCGGGGGTGGGAGAAAAACTGTTTTTT.

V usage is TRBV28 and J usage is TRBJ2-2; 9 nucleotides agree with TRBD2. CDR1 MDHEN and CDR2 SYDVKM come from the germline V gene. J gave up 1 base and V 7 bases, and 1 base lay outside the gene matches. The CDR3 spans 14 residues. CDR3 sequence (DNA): TGTGCCAGCATTAGCGGGGGGAACACCGGGGAGCTGTTTTTT. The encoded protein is CASISGGNTGELFF. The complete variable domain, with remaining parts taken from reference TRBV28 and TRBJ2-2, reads DVKVTQSSRYLVKRTGEKVFLECVQDMDHENMFWYRQDPGLGLRLIYFSYDVKMKEKGDIPEGYSVSREKKERFSLILESASTNQTSMYLCASISGGNTGELFFGEGSRLTVL.

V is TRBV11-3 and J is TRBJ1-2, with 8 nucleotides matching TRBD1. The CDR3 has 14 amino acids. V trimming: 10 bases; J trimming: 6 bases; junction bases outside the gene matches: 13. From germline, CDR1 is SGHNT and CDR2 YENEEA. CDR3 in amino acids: CATTRRAGQDGYTF. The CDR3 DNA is TGTGCCACCACGCGACGGGCGGGACAGGATGGCTACACCTTC.

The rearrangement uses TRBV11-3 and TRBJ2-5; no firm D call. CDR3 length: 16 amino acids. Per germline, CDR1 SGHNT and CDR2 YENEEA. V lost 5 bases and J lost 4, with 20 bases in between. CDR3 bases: TGTGCCAGCAGCCCGACCCATGGAGCCCTGGGAGAGACCCAGTACTTC. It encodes CASSPTHGALGETQYF.

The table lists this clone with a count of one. CDR3 sequence reads: CASSKGPTGELFF. As DNA, the CDR3 is TGTGCCAGCAGTAAGGGGCCCACCGGGGAGCTGTTTTTT. The V gene is TRBV6-4, the J gene TRBJ2-2, with TRBD1 as a possible D gene (5 bases). Germline CDR1 is MRHNA and CDR2 is SNTAGT. With 5 bases removed from V and 4 bases from J, the gap between germline ends came to 8 bases. The CDR3 contains 13 residues.

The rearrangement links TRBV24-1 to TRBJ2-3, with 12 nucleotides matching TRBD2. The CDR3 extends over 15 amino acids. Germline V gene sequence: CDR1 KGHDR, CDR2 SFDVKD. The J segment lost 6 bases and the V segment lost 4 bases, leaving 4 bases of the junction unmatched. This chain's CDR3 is CATSDFGTSGDTQYF. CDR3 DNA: TGTGCCACCAGTGACTTCGGGACTAGCGGGGATACGCAGTATTTT.

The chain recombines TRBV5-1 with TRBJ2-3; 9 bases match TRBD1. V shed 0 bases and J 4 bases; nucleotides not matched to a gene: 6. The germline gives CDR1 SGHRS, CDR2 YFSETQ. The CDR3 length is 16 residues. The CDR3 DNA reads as TGCGCCAGCAGCTTGGGCGACAGGGGGGGTGCAGATACGCAGTATTTT. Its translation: CASSLGDRGGADTQYF.

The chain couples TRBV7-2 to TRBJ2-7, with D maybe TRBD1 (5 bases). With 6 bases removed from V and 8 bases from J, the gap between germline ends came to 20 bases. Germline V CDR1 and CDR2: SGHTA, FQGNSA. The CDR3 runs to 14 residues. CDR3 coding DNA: TGTGCCAGCAGACCATCACAGGCCTCTACGAAGCAGTACTTC. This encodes CASRPSQASTKQYF.

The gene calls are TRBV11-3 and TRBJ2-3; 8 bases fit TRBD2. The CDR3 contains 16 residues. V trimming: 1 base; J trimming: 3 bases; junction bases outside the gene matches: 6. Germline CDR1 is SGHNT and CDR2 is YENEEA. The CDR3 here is CASSLAGGPVTDTQYF. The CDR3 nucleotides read TGTGCCAGCAGCTTAGCGGGAGGGCCGGTGACAGATACGCAGTATTTT.

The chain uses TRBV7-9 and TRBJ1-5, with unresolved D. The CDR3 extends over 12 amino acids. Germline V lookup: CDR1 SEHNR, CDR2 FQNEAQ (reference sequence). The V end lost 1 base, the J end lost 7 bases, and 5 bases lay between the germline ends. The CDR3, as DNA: TGTGCCAGCAGCTTAGATCTCCAGCCCCAGCATTTT. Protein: CASSLDLQPQHF. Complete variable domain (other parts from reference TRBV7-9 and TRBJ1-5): DTGVSQNPRHKITKRGQNVTFRCDPISEHNRLYWYRQTLGQGPEFLTYFQNEAQLEKSRLLSDRFSAERPKGSFSTLEIQRTEQGDSAMYLCASSLDLQPQHFGDGTRLSIL.

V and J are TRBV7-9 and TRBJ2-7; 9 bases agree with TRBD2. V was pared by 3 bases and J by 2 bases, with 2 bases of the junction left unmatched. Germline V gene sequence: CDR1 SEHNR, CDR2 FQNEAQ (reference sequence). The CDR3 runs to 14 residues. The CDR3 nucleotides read TGTGCCAGCAGCTTCCTAGCGGGAACCTACGAGCAGTACTTC. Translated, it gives CASSFLAGTYEQYF.

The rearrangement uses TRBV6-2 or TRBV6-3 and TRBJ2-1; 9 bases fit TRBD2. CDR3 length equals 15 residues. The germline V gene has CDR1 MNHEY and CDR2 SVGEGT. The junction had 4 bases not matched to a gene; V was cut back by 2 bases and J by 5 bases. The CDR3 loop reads CASSYRAGGHNEQFF. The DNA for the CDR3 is TGTGCCAGCAGTTACCGGGCGGGAGGGCACAATGAGCAGTTCTTC.

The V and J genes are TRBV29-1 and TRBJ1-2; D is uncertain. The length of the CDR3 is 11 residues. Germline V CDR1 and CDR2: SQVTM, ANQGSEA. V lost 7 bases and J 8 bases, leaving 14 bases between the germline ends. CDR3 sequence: CSAREEGGYTF. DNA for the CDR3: TGCAGCGCCCGGGAAGAAGGCGGCTACACCTTC.

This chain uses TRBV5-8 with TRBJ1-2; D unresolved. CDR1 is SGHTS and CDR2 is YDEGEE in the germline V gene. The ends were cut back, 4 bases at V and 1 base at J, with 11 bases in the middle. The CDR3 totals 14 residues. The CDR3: CASSPLANNYGYTF. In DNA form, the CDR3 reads TGTGCCAGCAGCCCCCTTGCGAATAACTATGGCTACACCTTC.

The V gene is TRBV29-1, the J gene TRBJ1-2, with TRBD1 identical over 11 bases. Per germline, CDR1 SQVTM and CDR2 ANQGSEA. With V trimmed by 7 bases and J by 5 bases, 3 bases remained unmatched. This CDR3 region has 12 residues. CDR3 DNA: TGCAGCGGGGGACAGGGGGAATATGGCTACACCTTC. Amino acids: CSGGQGEYGYTF. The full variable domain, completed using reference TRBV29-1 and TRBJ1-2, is SAVISQKPSRDICQRGTSLTIQCQVDSQVTMMFWYRQQPGQSLTLIATANQGSEATYESGFVIDKFPISRPNLTFSTLTVSNMSPEDSSIYLCSGGQGEYGYTFGSGTRLTVV.

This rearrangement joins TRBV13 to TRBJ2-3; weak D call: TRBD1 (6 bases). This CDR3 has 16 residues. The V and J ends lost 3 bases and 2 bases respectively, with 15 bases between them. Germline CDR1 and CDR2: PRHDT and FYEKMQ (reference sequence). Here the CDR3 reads CASSLRLDRNTDTQYF. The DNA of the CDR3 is TGTGCCAGCAGCTTGCGGTTAGACAGGAACACAGATACGCAGTATTTT.

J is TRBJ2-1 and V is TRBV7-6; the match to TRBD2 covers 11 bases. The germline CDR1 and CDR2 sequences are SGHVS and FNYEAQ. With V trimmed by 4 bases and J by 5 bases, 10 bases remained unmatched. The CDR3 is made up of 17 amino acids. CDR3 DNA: TGTGCCAGCAGCTCCGATATAGCGGGAGGGACGGACAATGAGCAGTTCTTC. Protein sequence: CASSSDIAGGTDNEQFF.